This is a list of T cell receptor beta chains from one sample in a study of blood T cell repertoires in COVID-19. The table came from immunoSEQ multiplex PCR; TCRdb's copy has only in-frame clones and leaves some out. The sample shows 160,000 or so clones, about four fifths of them seen only once. What was sequenced was peripheral blood. These receptors originate from a man aged 70 or older who had recovered from COVID-19. Both conserved end residues are part of each CDR3. The D gene is left open where the match is weak. Some rows mark clone size as missing; the rest say once, few, many or name a class of expanded clone.

v_call	clone_size	j_call	d_call	cdr3_aa	cdr3_nt
TRBV5-6	-	TRBJ2-3	TRBD1	CASSRTRQGGTDTQYF	TGTGCCAGCAGCCGGACTCGACAGGGTGGCACAGATACGCAGTATTTT
TRBV4-2	-	TRBJ2-3	-	CASSQDLRGSTDTQYF	TGTGCCAGCAGCCAAGATCTAAGGGGTAGCACAGATACGCAGTATTTT
TRBV7-3	-	TRBJ2-2	TRBD2	CASTHSAGANTGELFF	TGTGCCAGCACCCACTCAGCGGGGGCGAACACCGGGGAGCTGTTTTTT
TRBV7-2	-	TRBJ2-1	TRBD1	CASSLTGQSEHEQFF	TGTGCCAGCAGCTTAACGGGACAGAGTGAACATGAGCAGTTCTTC
TRBV19	-	TRBJ2-7	TRBD1	CASSRGSGTGGKHEQYF	TGTGCCAGTAGTAGGGGATCCGGGACAGGGGGTAAGCACGAGCAGTACTTC
TRBV11-3	few	TRBJ2-1	TRBD2	CASSSRGRGNEQFF	TGTGCCAGCAGCTCCCGGGGGAGGGGCAATGAGCAGTTCTTC
TRBV5-1	-	TRBJ2-7	TRBD1	CASSLDRGYEQYF	TGCGCCAGCAGCCTGGACAGGGGCTACGAGCAGTACTTC
TRBV4-1	-	TRBJ1-5	TRBD1	CASSQDRRTGGIQPQHF	TGCGCCAGCAGCCAAGATAGAAGGACAGGTGGTATTCAGCCCCAGCATTTT
TRBV6-5	-	TRBJ1-4	TRBD1	CASSYGQGVVEKLFF	TGTGCCAGCAGTTATGGTCAGGGGGTAGTTGAAAAACTGTTTTTT
TRBV5-5	-	TRBJ2-2	-	CASSYRARDTGELFF	TGTGCCAGCAGCTATAGGGCGAGGGATACCGGGGAGCTGTTTTTT
TRBV10-1	-	TRBJ2-1	TRBD2	CATLSGSGSNEQFF	TGCGCCACCCTCAGTGGTAGCGGGAGTAATGAGCAGTTCTTC
TRBV10-3	-	TRBJ2-1	TRBD1	CAIRTGVYNEQFF	TGTGCCATACGGACAGGGGTTTACAATGAGCAGTTCTTC
TRBV10-3	-	TRBJ2-1	-	CAISERTGENEQFF	TGTGCCATCAGTGAGCGGACGGGAGAAAATGAGCAGTTCTTC
TRBV9	-	TRBJ1-3	-	CASSVGGGSFHGNTIYF	TGTGCCAGCAGCGTAGGGGGAGGCAGTTTTCACGGAAACACCATATATTTT
TRBV7-9	-	TRBJ2-5	TRBD1	CASSLGTGQGQETQYF	TGTGCCAGCAGCTTAGGAACGGGACAGGGTCAGGAGACCCAGTACTTC
TRBV5-4	-	TRBJ2-5	-	CASSRGLAVQETQYF	TGTGCCAGCAGCAGGGGATTAGCGGTACAAGAGACCCAGTACTTC
TRBV11-3	-	TRBJ1-4	TRBD1	CASSTRQGEKLFF	TGTGCCAGCAGTACCCGACAGGGGGAAAAACTGTTTTTT